This T cell receptor (beta chain) emerged from a study of blood T cell repertoires in COVID-19. Study-wide context: Samples representing acute and convalescent COVID-19 were sourced from the United States, Italy and Spain. PBMCs, B-cell-depleted T cells, or T cells provided the cDNA or gDNA that made up the material.

V shed 3 bases, J shed 8 bases, and the junction held 1 base outside the gene matches. The CDR3 sequence is 12 residues long. Original analysis: Amplification of reference gene primers was used by the study to estimate nucleated cell counts. Sequenced by immunoSEQ multiplex PCR; TCRdb stores in-frame clones only, minus some. Clone size and V and J calls were adopted from that table, with D and trimming inferred from the DNA. There are 200,000 to 250,000 clones in the sample; roughly 94% occur only once, and around 1.2% lies in the top ten. The origin of this receptor is a man aged 25-45 years with acute or convalescent COVID-19. The chain recombines TRBV12-3 or TRBV12-4 with TRBJ1-3; 7 nucleotides match TRBD1. Material: peripheral blood. CDR3 in DNA: TGTGCCAGCAGTTTCACAGGGGACACCATATATTTT. Translated: CASSFTGDTIYF.